These T cell receptor beta chains were read from a single sample in a study of OX40 agonist ivuxolimab in advanced cancers. Measured with immunoSEQ multiplex PCR; TCRdb has only the in-frame clones, and not every one. Of roughly 110,000 clones in the sample, about 91% are singletons; the top ten hold roughly 1.3%. Here the sequenced sample was CD4+ or CD8+ T cells sorted from blood, taken in a trial of the OX40 agonist ivuxolimab. Receptors originate from an adult with an advanced solid tumor such as melanoma, head and neck, liver or kidney cancer. CDR3s include the opening cysteine and the closing phenylalanine or tryptophan. Fields, in order: D gene, clone size, V gene, J gene, CDR3 DNA, CDR3 protein. The D gene is left open where the match is weak. Some rows have no size entry. The others give once, few or many, or a class for an expanded clone.

d_call: -
clone_size: -
v_call: TRBV6-1
j_call: TRBJ2-5
cdr3_nt: TGTGCCAGCAGTGAACTTGACAGCGCAGGGACCCAGTACTTC
cdr3_aa: CASSELDSAGTQYF

d_call: -
clone_size: -
v_call: TRBV27
j_call: TRBJ2-7
cdr3_nt: TGTGCCAGCAGTTTACGCCACACCTACGAGCAGTACTTC
cdr3_aa: CASSLRHTYEQYF

d_call: -
clone_size: -
v_call: TRBV28
j_call: TRBJ2-1
cdr3_nt: TGTGCCAGCAGTTTGGTCTCTAGGGATGAGCAGTTCTTC
cdr3_aa: CASSLVSRDEQFF

d_call: TRBD2
clone_size: -
v_call: TRBV7-3
j_call: TRBJ2-1
cdr3_nt: TGTGCCAGCAGCTTAAGGGACAGAGCTCTTATTGGACTAGCGGGAGGGGTTCACAATGAGCAGTTCTTC
cdr3_aa: CASSLRDRALIGLAGGVHNEQFF

d_call: -
clone_size: -
v_call: TRBV19
j_call: TRBJ2-5
cdr3_nt: TGTGCCAGTAGTCCTTGGGGGGAGGAAGAGACCCAGTACTTC
cdr3_aa: CASSPWGEEETQYF

d_call: -
clone_size: -
v_call: TRBV9
j_call: TRBJ2-1
cdr3_nt: TGTGCCAGCAGCGTAGCAGAATACAATGAGCAGTTCTTC
cdr3_aa: CASSVAEYNEQFF

d_call: -
clone_size: once
v_call: TRBV30
j_call: TRBJ1-3
cdr3_nt: TGTGCCTGGAGTCTCGGGATGACTGGAAACACCATATATTTT
cdr3_aa: CAWSLGMTGNTIYF

d_call: -
clone_size: -
v_call: TRBV15
j_call: TRBJ2-7
cdr3_nt: TGTGCCACCAGCAGAGATGGCCAGCAGAGCTCCTACGAGCAGTACTTC
cdr3_aa: CATSRDGQQSSYEQYF

d_call: -
clone_size: -
v_call: TRBV18
j_call: TRBJ1-4
cdr3_nt: TGTGCCAGCTCACCACCCCGCCAGATCTTTGCAACTAATGAAAAACTGTTTTTT
cdr3_aa: CASSPPRQIFATNEKLFF

d_call: -
clone_size: -
v_call: TRBV7-2
j_call: TRBJ2-2
cdr3_nt: TGTGCCAGCAGCTTTTCTTCGCAGCAGGGCACCGGGGAGCTGTTTTTT
cdr3_aa: CASSFSSQQGTGELFF

d_call: -
clone_size: -
v_call: TRBV6-1
j_call: TRBJ2-3
cdr3_nt: TGTGCCAGCACATCCTGGGACTCAAGCACAGATACGCAGTATTTT
cdr3_aa: CASTSWDSSTDTQYF

d_call: TRBD1
clone_size: -
v_call: TRBV5-8
j_call: TRBJ2-3
cdr3_nt: TGTGCCAGCAGCTTGGGGGACAGACAAGGGGCGCAGTATTTT
cdr3_aa: CASSLGDRQGAQYF

d_call: -
clone_size: -
v_call: TRBV19
j_call: TRBJ1-1
cdr3_nt: TGTGCCAGTAGTATGCATAAAGGCTCTAGTTTGGGTGAAGCTTTCTTT
cdr3_aa: CASSMHKGSSLGEAFF

d_call: -
clone_size: -
v_call: TRBV28
j_call: TRBJ2-1
cdr3_nt: TGTGCCAGCAGGCAAGGTGGTGCGAGTCTGTTTGAGCAGTTCTTC
cdr3_aa: CASRQGGASLFEQFF

d_call: -
clone_size: -
v_call: TRBV4-1
j_call: TRBJ2-1
cdr3_nt: TGCGCCAGCAGCCAAGCCTTCGGCGGACAGTTCTCCTACAATGAGCAGTTCTTC
cdr3_aa: CASSQAFGGQFSYNEQFF

d_call: -
clone_size: -
v_call: TRBV7-9
j_call: TRBJ1-4
cdr3_nt: TGTGCCAGCAGCTTAGGGAACACAGGGGAAAAACTGTTTTTT
cdr3_aa: CASSLGNTGEKLFF

d_call: TRBD1
clone_size: few
v_call: TRBV9
j_call: TRBJ1-3
cdr3_nt: TGTGCCAGCAGCGAAGAACCATGGACAGGTGGAAACACCATATATTTT
cdr3_aa: CASSEEPWTGGNTIYF

d_call: TRBD1
clone_size: -
v_call: TRBV9
j_call: TRBJ1-1
cdr3_nt: TGTGCCAGCAGCGGAAGACAGGGTTCAGTCCTAGCGGCTGAAGCTTTCTTT
cdr3_aa: CASSGRQGSVLAAEAFF

d_call: -
clone_size: -
v_call: TRBV6-1
j_call: TRBJ2-1
cdr3_nt: TGTGCCAGCAGTGAAGACAGACGGGCCACGTTCTTC
cdr3_aa: CASSEDRRATFF

d_call: -
clone_size: -
v_call: TRBV9
j_call: TRBJ2-1
cdr3_nt: TGTGCCAGCACCGGCTTTGGACTTTCCTCCTACAATGAGCAGTTCTTC
cdr3_aa: CASTGFGLSSYNEQFF

d_call: -
clone_size: -
v_call: TRBV9
j_call: TRBJ2-1
cdr3_nt: TGTGCCAGCAATCTCAAGGACAATGAGCAGTTCTTC
cdr3_aa: CASNLKDNEQFF

d_call: -
clone_size: -
v_call: TRBV28
j_call: TRBJ1-2
cdr3_nt: TGTGCCAGCAGTTCCCTCGGACAGACTAACTATGGCTACACCTTC
cdr3_aa: CASSSLGQTNYGYTF

d_call: TRBD1
clone_size: -
v_call: TRBV15
j_call: TRBJ1-6
cdr3_nt: TGTGCCACCAGCATGCTTGACAGGGGTACCACCGGTTCACCCCTCCACTTT
cdr3_aa: CATSMLDRGTTGSPLHF

d_call: TRBD1
clone_size: -
v_call: TRBV19
j_call: TRBJ1-1
cdr3_nt: TGTGCCAGTAGCCAGACAGGGGCCAACACTGAAGCTTTCTTT
cdr3_aa: CASSQTGANTEAFF

d_call: -
clone_size: -
v_call: TRBV5-1
j_call: TRBJ2-5
cdr3_nt: TGCGCCAGCAGCAAGGGGCGAGAGACCCAGTACTTC
cdr3_aa: CASSKGRETQYF

d_call: -
clone_size: -
v_call: TRBV15
j_call: TRBJ2-3
cdr3_nt: TGTGCCACCAGCAGGACAATGTGGGATACGCAGTATTTT
cdr3_aa: CATSRTMWDTQYF

d_call: -
clone_size: -
v_call: TRBV30
j_call: TRBJ2-3
cdr3_nt: TGTGCCTGGAGTGTTGGTCTAAGCACAGATACGCAGTATTTT
cdr3_aa: CAWSVGLSTDTQYF

d_call: TRBD1
clone_size: -
v_call: TRBV5-6
j_call: TRBJ1-1
cdr3_nt: TGTGCCAGCAGCTTGGTTGGGTCGCAGGGGGGTGCTTTCTTT
cdr3_aa: CASSLVGSQGGAFF

d_call: -
clone_size: -
v_call: TRBV30
j_call: TRBJ1-5
cdr3_nt: TGTGCCTGGAGTGTACTAGACGAGGATCAGCCCCAGCATTTT
cdr3_aa: CAWSVLDEDQPQHF

d_call: -
clone_size: -
v_call: TRBV14
j_call: TRBJ2-7
cdr3_nt: TGTGCCAGCAGCCAAGAAAGGTCCAGTCTCCCCACCTACGAGCAGTACTTC
cdr3_aa: CASSQERSSLPTYEQYF